This paragraph covers one T cell receptor beta chain sequence. Its matching antigen is unknown. This sample is part of a study of somatic mutations in cytotoxic T cells in rheumatoid arthritis. Points from the study as a whole: A largest CD8+ clone above 20% of CD8+ cells occurred in about an eighth of the roughly 60 patients.

After CD4+ and CD8+ cells were isolated by positive magnetic bead selection, their purity was checked by flow cytometry. Trimming took 6 bases from V and 5 from J, leaving 11 bases between them. Germline V lookup: CDR1 SQVTM, CDR2 ANQGSEA. This CDR3 comprises 12 residues. Measured with immunoSEQ multiplex PCR; TCRdb has only the in-frame clones, and not every one. The sample contains under 20,000 clones, approximately 87% of which appear only once. The specimen was CD8+ T cells sorted from blood. This sequence originates from a man in his forties in good health. The V and J genes are TRBV29-1 and TRBJ2-1; D remains unclear. The CDR3 region is CSVSASDNEQFF. As DNA, the CDR3 is TGCAGCGTCTCCGCCAGCGACAATGAGCAGTTCTTC.